What follows are 21 T cell receptor beta chains derived from one specimen sequenced in a study of blood T cell repertoires in COVID-19. Clones were sequenced by immunoSEQ multiplex PCR, and TCRdb holds only the in-frame ones, with some missing. The table includes nearly 110,000 clones, 84% detected once. The sample was peripheral blood. The receptors come from a woman in her sixties with acute or convalescent COVID-19.

V gene TRBV28 combines with J gene TRBJ2-3, with TRBD1 as a possible D gene (5 bases). This CDR3 is 15 amino acids long. Germline V gene sequence: CDR1 MDHEN, CDR2 SYDVKM. Trimming removed 8 bases from V and 5 bases from J, with 20 bases in between. The CDR3 loop is CASYPGQGSGDTQYF. The CDR3 nucleotides read TGTGCCAGCTATCCTGGCCAGGGTAGTGGAGATACGCAGTATTTT.

This rearrangement joins TRBV27 to TRBJ1-5, with D tentatively TRBD1 (6 bases). Trimming stripped 2 bases from V and 0 bases from J, with 17 bases between. This CDR3 is built from 18 residues. Germline V gene data show CDR1 as MNHEY and CDR2 as SMNVEV (reference sequence). The CDR3 bases are TGTGCCAGCAGTTTACCCCGCGCCCGGGACAATAGCAATCAGCCCCAGCATTTT. Protein product: CASSLPRARDNSNQPQHF.

This clone has a handful of counts. The chain has TRBV5-4 and TRBJ1-4; a possible D gene is TRBD1 (6 bases). CDR3 length: 15 residues. Per the germline V gene, CDR1 is SGHNT and CDR2 is YYREEE (reference sequence). V lost 4 bases and J lost 3, with 13 bases in between. CDR3 protein: CASSQDSAPNEKLFF. In nucleotides, the CDR3 is TGTGCCAGCAGCCAGGACAGTGCGCCTAATGAAAAACTGTTTTTT.

This clone was seen a single time. The V and J genes are TRBV5-1 and TRBJ2-1, with a possible D match to TRBD2 (6 bases). The CDR3 sequence is 14 residues long. V dropped 3 bases and J dropped 9 bases, with 16 bases sitting between them. Germline lookup yields CDR1 SGHRS and CDR2 YFSETQ. This chain's CDR3 is CASSSDWDSLEQFF. CDR3 coding DNA: TGCGCCAGCAGCTCCGATTGGGACTCGCTTGAGCAGTTCTTC.

This sequence joins TRBV5-4 and TRBJ2-5; 8 bases are a match to TRBD2. CDR3 length equals 15 residues. Unmatched junction bases numbered 6, after V lost 0 bases and J lost 5 bases. Germline loops: CDR1 SGHNT, CDR2 YYREEE (reference sequence). The DNA for the CDR3 is TGTGCCAGCAGCTTGGCCCAGCGGGGGCGGGAGACCCAGTACTTC. Protein sequence: CASSLAQRGRETQYF.

The rearrangement uses TRBV25-1 and TRBJ1-5; 7 bases line up with TRBD1. The V gene end was trimmed by 4 bases and the J gene end by 2 bases; junction bases not matched to a gene: 8. The CDR3 is 16 amino acids. From germline, CDR1 is MGHDK and CDR2 SYGVNS. CDR3 region: CASSATGEEGNQPQHF. CDR3 nucleotides: TGTGCCAGCAGTGCCACAGGGGAGGAGGGCAATCAGCCCCAGCATTTT.

This clone came up a few times. This chain connects TRBV28 to TRBJ1-2; perhaps TRBD1 as D (5 bases). The CDR3 length is 15 residues. V lost 3 bases to trimming and J lost 9 bases, with 20 bases between them. CDR1 MDHEN and CDR2 SYDVKM come from the germline V gene. CDR3 sequence: CASSLEGWTPGSYTF. CDR3 sequence (DNA): TGTGCCAGCAGTTTGGAGGGGTGGACACCGGGGAGCTACACCTTC.

The genes are TRBV6-5 and TRBJ2-1; D possibly corresponds to TRBD2 (5 bases). Trimming pared 8 bases from V and 9 bases from J, leaving 17 bases between. The CDR3 consists of 13 residues. Germline V lookup: CDR1 MNHEY, CDR2 SVGAGI. The CDR3 nucleotides read TGTGCCAGCGACCGGGCAGCACTAGGTGAGCAGTTCTTC. Its protein product is CASDRAALGEQFF.

This rearrangement joins TRBV5-1 to TRBJ1-1; a possible D gene is TRBD1 (6 bases). V was shortened by 0 bases and J by 11 bases, with 14 bases between the two germline ends. The CDR3 is 13 amino acids. Germline lookup yields CDR1 SGHRS and CDR2 YFSETQ. In nucleotides, the CDR3 is TGCGCCAGCAGCTTGGGGACAGAATCCGGCGCTTTCTTT. Translated: CASSLGTESGAFF.

The chain links TRBV24-1 to TRBJ2-1, with a weak D call TRBD2 (5 bases). CDR1 and CDR2 from the germline V gene are KGHDR and SFDVKD. The CDR3 is 14 amino acids. V shed 6 bases and J shed 4 bases, with 12 bases lying between them. CDR3: CATSSAGPYNEQFF. In DNA form, the CDR3 reads TGTGCCACCAGTTCCGCGGGTCCTTACAATGAGCAGTTCTTC.

The chain recombines TRBV3-1 (or the pseudogene TRBV3-2) with TRBJ2-3, with a possible D match to TRBD2 (6 bases). Trimming took off 0 bases at V and 0 bases at J, with 19 bases between the two ends. The CDR3 has 19 residues. Germline lookup yields CDR1 LGHDT and CDR2 YNNKEL (reference sequence). CDR3 amino acids: CASSQELGVGTPSTDTQYF. The CDR3 nucleotides are TGTGCCAGCAGCCAAGAACTAGGTGTTGGGACTCCCAGCACAGATACGCAGTATTTT.

This chain links TRBV9 with TRBJ2-3, with D possibly being TRBD1 (5 bases). Looked up from germline, CDR1 is SGDLS and CDR2 is YYNGEE. The CDR3 has 16 residues. Trimming took 0 bases from V and 0 from J, leaving 11 bases between them. CDR3 amino acids: CASSVVGAPSTDTQYF. The CDR3 DNA reads TGTGCCAGCAGCGTAGTTGGGGCACCTAGCACAGATACGCAGTATTTT.

The chain couples TRBV5-4 to TRBJ2-5; 14 bases align to TRBD2. The germline V gene has CDR1 SGHNT and CDR2 YYREEE (reference sequence). The V and J ends lost 5 bases and 5 bases, in that order; junction bases with no gene match: 8. The CDR3 loop spans 16 amino acids. CDR3 nucleotides: TGTGCCAGCAGTCCTCGACTAGCGGGAGGGTCTGAGACCCAGTACTTC. It encodes CASSPRLAGGSETQYF.

The rearrangement uses TRBV9 and TRBJ2-6; 7 bases agree with TRBD1. Germline V gene lookup returns CDR1 SGDLS and CDR2 YYNGEE. Unmatched junction bases numbered 10, after V lost 4 bases and J lost 0 bases. The CDR3 covers 18 residues. The CDR3 DNA sequence: TGTGCCAGCAGCCCGCGACAGGGCGGAGGCTCTGGGGCCAACGTCCTGACTTTC. Its protein product is CASSPRQGGGSGANVLTF. Looking up the rest from reference TRBV9 and TRBJ2-6 gives the full variable domain: DSGVTQTPKHLITATGQRVTLRCSPRSGDLSVYWYQQSLDQGLQFLIQYYNGEERAKGNILERFSAQQFPDLHSELNLSSLELGDSALYFCASSPRQGGGSGANVLTFGAGSRLTVL.

This clone was picked up a small number of times. The chain employs TRBV5-8 and TRBJ1-4; TRBD1 aligns across 7 bases. Germline V gene data show CDR1 as SGHTS and CDR2 as YDEGEE. V shed 2 bases, J shed 8 bases, and the junction held 3 bases outside the gene matches. The CDR3 contains 13 residues. The chain's CDR3 is CASSFRDSEKLFF. The CDR3 bases are TGTGCCAGCAGCTTCCGGGACAGCGAAAAACTGTTTTTT. The complete variable domain, with remaining parts taken from reference TRBV5-8 and TRBJ1-4, reads EAGVTQSPTHLIKTRGQQATLRCSPISGHTSVYWYQQALGLGLQFLLWYDEGEERNRGNFPPRFSGRQFPNYSSELNVNALELEDSALYLCASSFRDSEKLFFGSGTQLSVL.

J is TRBJ1-2 and V is TRBV5-1; no clear D gene. Trimming stripped 4 bases from V and 8 bases from J, with 18 bases between. CDR3 length: 14 residues. In germline, CDR1 is SGHRS, CDR2 YFSETQ. Here the CDR3 reads CASSPQAGSSGYTF. Written as DNA, the CDR3 is TGCGCCAGCAGCCCCCAGGCGGGGAGCAGCGGCTACACCTTC.

The chain has TRBV5-4 and TRBJ2-2; D is perhaps TRBD2 (5 bases). This CDR3 spans 15 amino acids. Germline V lookup: CDR1 SGHNT, CDR2 YYREEE (reference sequence). Trimming pared 4 bases from V and 7 bases from J, leaving 17 bases between. The CDR3 sequence is CASSVPRGGGGELFF. CDR3 coding DNA: TGTGCCAGCAGCGTGCCCCGCGGAGGAGGCGGGGAGCTGTTTTTT.

About this clone itself: Compared with germline, one end of the junction differs, possibly owing to a read error. The chain combines TRBV6-5 with TRBJ2-3; D perhaps matches TRBD2 (6 bases). CDR3 length: 16 amino acids. Germline V gene data show CDR1 as MNHEY and CDR2 as SVGAGI. This chain's CDR3 is CASSYSPGLFTDTQYF. The CDR3 DNA sequence: TGTGCCAGCAGCTACTCGCCGGGACTCTTCACAGATACGCAGTATTTT.

The gene calls are TRBV10-3 and TRBJ2-2; 7 bases agree with TRBD2. V trimming: 6 bases; J trimming: 2 bases; junction bases outside the gene matches: 12. This CDR3 is built from 17 residues. Germline V gene sequence: CDR1 ENHRY, CDR2 SYGVKD. Here the CDR3 reads CAIRAGGSGANTGELFF. As DNA, the CDR3 is TGTGCCATCAGGGCCGGGGGGAGCGGAGCAAACACCGGGGAGCTGTTTTTT.

This chain connects TRBV7-6 to TRBJ2-4; a possible D gene is TRBD2 (6 bases). Looked up from germline, CDR1 is SGHVS and CDR2 is FNYEAQ. The CDR3 is made up of 17 amino acids. Trimming left V 0 bases short and J 1 base short, with 13 bases between. The CDR3 nucleotides are TGTGCCAGCAGCTTAGCATACGGGGGTCGGGCCAAAAACATTCAGTACTTC. Its translation: CASSLAYGGRAKNIQYF.

As regards this clone: Within the sample, other DNA sequences also encode this same CDR3. The chain carries TRBV18 and TRBJ1-2; D unclear. This CDR3 is built from 13 residues. Trimming removed 3 bases from V and 1 base from J, with 6 bases in between. CDR1 and CDR2 from the germline V gene are KGHSH and LQKENI. The CDR3 bases are TGTGCCAGCTCACCCGGTGGTAACTATGGCTACACCTTC. Protein sequence: CASSPGGNYGYTF.